Shown below are 22 T cell receptor beta chains from a single sample sequenced in a study of CD8 T cells in acute hepatitis C reinfection. Time point described: naive CD8 control sorted from an acute-time-point sample. Produced via immunoSEQ multiplex PCR; TCRdb's table is partial and in-frame only. The sample has fewer than 40,000 clones; approximately 83% are singletons. Specimen: naive CD8+ T cells from PBMCs. The receptor source for this set is a woman under 30 who spontaneously cleared hepatitis C infection.

The rearrangement joins TRBV4-1 to TRBJ2-1, with D possibly being TRBD2 (6 bases). V lost 9 bases and J 6 bases, leaving 18 bases between the germline ends. Germline V gene lookup returns CDR1 MGHRA and CDR2 YSYEKL. CDR3 length: 14 residues. The CDR3 spells CASRRAGPPNEQFF. CDR3 nucleotide sequence: TGCGCCAGTCGCCGAGCGGGCCCTCCCAATGAGCAGTTCTTC.

J is TRBJ2-5 and V is TRBV9; D is possibly TRBD2 (6 bases). CDR1 SGDLS and CDR2 YYNGEE come from the germline V gene. V was clipped by 3 bases and J by 5 bases, with 17 bases between them. CDR3 length equals 15 residues. For the CDR3, the DNA is TGTGCCAGCAGCGGAGGCGGGGCAGTCAGTGAGACCCAGTACTTC. Its protein product is CASSGGGAVSETQYF.

The sample holds a few counts of this clone. In DNA, the CDR3 is TGTGCCAGCAGTTCGGGTAGTTCGTGGGGCTACACCTTC. Translated: CASSSGSSWGYTF. The chain carries TRBV27 and TRBJ1-2; D is unresolved. V was trimmed by 4 bases and J by 8 bases, leaving 14 bases between them. The CDR3 is 13 residues long. Germline assignment: CDR1 MNHEY and CDR2 SMNVEV (reference sequence).

The chain links TRBV5-1 to TRBJ2-3; 8 bases line up with TRBD2. Germline V gives CDR1 SGHRS, CDR2 YFSETQ. Germline trimming cut 6 bases from V and 4 bases from J; bases unmatched to any gene: 10. This CDR3 region has 15 residues. Here the CDR3 DNA reads TGCGCCAGCAAGGTGGTAAGCGGGAGTGCAGATACGCAGTATTTT. It specifies CASKVVSGSADTQYF.

V gene TRBV9 combines with J gene TRBJ2-1, with 11 bases aligning to TRBD2. The CDR3 consists of 16 residues. Per the germline V gene, CDR1 is SGDLS and CDR2 is YYNGEE. J lost 6 bases, V lost 2 bases, and 7 bases had no gene match. CDR3 DNA: TGTGCCAGCAGCGTGTACGGGACTAGCGGCGGCAATGAGCAGTTCTTC. This gives the protein CASSVYGTSGGNEQFF. Combining the CDR3 with reference TRBV9 and TRBJ2-1 gives the whole variable domain DSGVTQTPKHLITATGQRVTLRCSPRSGDLSVYWYQQSLDQGLQFLIQYYNGEERAKGNILERFSAQQFPDLHSELNLSSLELGDSALYFCASSVYGTSGGNEQFFGPGTRLTVL.

This sequence joins TRBV4-2 and TRBJ2-1; the D is unclear. Germline CDR1 reads LGHNA; CDR2 reads YNFKEQ. This CDR3 contains 15 residues. With 4 bases removed from V and 7 bases from J, the gap between germline ends came to 17 bases. The CDR3 nucleotides read TGTGCCAGCAGCCTTTCAACAGTGACCCTAAATGAGCAGTTCTTC. It is translated as CASSLSTVTLNEQFF.

The chain uses TRBV15 and TRBJ2-7; the D is unclear. Germline CDR1 is LNHNV and CDR2 is YYDKDF (reference sequence). The V end was cut by 3 bases, the J end by 2 bases, with 11 bases between. This CDR3 is built from 14 residues. The CDR3, as DNA: TGTGCCACCAGCAGTTCCCACGGAACCTACGAGCAGTACTTC. Translation: CATSSSHGTYEQYF.

Details on this clone: Other DNA variants within this sample encode the same CDR3. The rearrangement joins TRBV11-2 to TRBJ1-1, with TRBD1 as a possible D gene (5 bases). There are 14 residues in the CDR3. Looked up from germline, CDR1 is SGHAT and CDR2 is FQNNGV. The V end was cut by 0 bases, the J end by 4 bases, with 9 bases between. For the CDR3, the DNA is TGTGCCAGCAGCTTAGATGGGACGGTCACTGAAGCTTTCTTT. It translates to CASSLDGTVTEAFF.

The J gene is TRBJ2-7, the V gene TRBV27, with D tentatively TRBD2 (5 bases). V was clipped by 2 bases and J by 9 bases, with 11 bases between them. Germline V CDR1 and CDR2: MNHEY, SMNVEV (reference sequence). CDR3 length equals 12 residues. CDR3 amino acids: CASSLLRGRQYF. In nucleotides, the CDR3 is TGTGCCAGCAGTTTACTCCGGGGTAGGCAGTACTTC.

V usage is TRBV9 and J usage is TRBJ2-1; 12 nucleotides line up with TRBD2. From germline, CDR1 is SGDLS and CDR2 YYNGEE. This CDR3 is built from 15 residues. V lost 3 bases and J lost 3; bases outside the gene matches: 1. CDR3 residues: CASSASGRVYNEQFF. The CDR3 DNA reads as TGTGCCAGCAGCGCTAGCGGGAGGGTCTACAATGAGCAGTTCTTC. The full variable domain, rest sourced from reference TRBV9 and TRBJ2-1, is DSGVTQTPKHLITATGQRVTLRCSPRSGDLSVYWYQQSLDQGLQFLIQYYNGEERAKGNILERFSAQQFPDLHSELNLSSLELGDSALYFCASSASGRVYNEQFFGPGTRLTVL.

The chain employs TRBV27 and TRBJ2-7; the match to TRBD1 covers 10 bases. V lost 5 bases, J lost 5 bases, and 6 bases stayed unmatched. The germline gives CDR1 MNHEY, CDR2 SMNVEV (reference sequence). This CDR3 comprises 14 residues. CDR3 loop: CASSIEGTGDEQYF. The CDR3 DNA sequence: TGTGCCAGCAGTATTGAAGGGACAGGGGACGAGCAGTACTTC.

This clone was seen just once. This chain joins TRBV13 and TRBJ2-5; 10 positions match TRBD2. V gave up 2 bases and J gave up 2 bases; unmatched junction bases: 5. From germline, CDR1 is PRHDT and CDR2 FYEKMQ (reference sequence). There are 16 residues in the CDR3. As DNA, the CDR3 is TGTGCCAGCAGCTTACTTTCAGCGGGAGGGCAAGAGACCCAGTACTTC. It is translated as CASSLLSAGGQETQYF.

The chain carries TRBV9 and TRBJ2-5; the match to TRBD2 covers 13 bases. The CDR3 spans 17 residues. The V gene's germline CDR1 is SGDLS and CDR2 YYNGEE. V lost 3 bases and J lost 2; bases outside the gene matches: 7. The CDR3 sequence is CASSETVTSGGQETQYF. In DNA form, the CDR3 reads TGTGCCAGCAGCGAAACCGTGACTAGCGGGGGGCAAGAGACCCAGTACTTC.

V is TRBV4-2 and J is TRBJ2-2, with 9 bases identical to TRBD2. Germline-derived CDR1 and CDR2 are LGHNA and YNFKEQ. The CDR3 runs 17 residues. The J segment lost 1 base and the V segment lost 1 base, leaving 4 bases of the junction unmatched. In nucleotides, the CDR3 is TGTGCCAGCAGCCAAGCGGCTAGCGGGGTGAACACCGGGGAGCTGTTTTTT. Its translation: CASSQAASGVNTGELFF.

The CDR3 DNA is TGTGCCAGCAGCCAGGCCCTTCTACTAGCGAACAATGAGCAGTTCTTC. This gives the protein CASSQALLLANNEQFF. The chain links TRBV5-4 to TRBJ2-1; 7 bases match TRBD2. Per germline, CDR1 SGHNT and CDR2 YYREEE (reference sequence). The CDR3 has 16 amino acids. V shed 4 bases, J shed 5 bases, and the junction held 12 bases outside the gene matches.

The chain carries TRBV2 and TRBJ2-1; 9 nucleotides align to TRBD2. Trimming at V came to 10 bases and at J to 12 bases, leaving 7 bases not matched to a gene. From germline, CDR1 is SNHLY and CDR2 FYNNEI. This CDR3 comprises 11 residues. The CDR3 loop reads CAIQILAGQFF. DNA of the CDR3: TGTGCCATACAGATACTAGCGGGGCAGTTCTTC.

The J gene is TRBJ2-1, the V gene TRBV9; 11 nucleotides align to TRBD2. The J segment lost 8 bases and the V segment lost 1 base, leaving 5 bases of the junction unmatched. Germline CDR1 and CDR2: SGDLS and YYNGEE. The CDR3 sequence is 15 residues long. The CDR3 reads CASSVRLAGNDEQFF. CDR3 nucleotides: TGTGCCAGCAGCGTAAGACTAGCGGGAAACGATGAGCAGTTCTTC.

The chain recombines TRBV7-3 with TRBJ2-1; possibly TRBD2 for D (6 bases). Germline V gives CDR1 SGHTA, CDR2 FQGTGA. The CDR3 covers 15 residues. Trimming left V 5 bases short and J 0 bases short, with 11 bases between. In nucleotides, the CDR3 is TGTGCCAGCAGCCCCGGGACTTTCTCCTACAATGAGCAGTTCTTC. Protein: CASSPGTFSYNEQFF.

V and J are TRBV5-1 and TRBJ2-1, with TRBD2 matching over 8 bases. The CDR3 has 18 residues. The germline gives CDR1 SGHRS, CDR2 YFSETQ. V lost 5 bases and J lost 3; bases outside the gene matches: 16. As DNA, the CDR3 is TGCGCCAGCAGTCCGGTTGGTAGCGGGATCGGACTCTACAATGAGCAGTTCTTC. It codes for CASSPVGSGIGLYNEQFF.

The chain is built from TRBV9 and TRBJ2-1, with 8 positions matching TRBD2. Germline values: CDR1 SGDLS, CDR2 YYNGEE. The CDR3 covers 15 residues. V lost 3 bases and J lost 8; bases outside the gene matches: 10. In nucleotides, the CDR3 is TGTGCCAGCAGCGGGACCGGGACTAGTTTTGATGAGCAGTTCTTC. This encodes CASSGTGTSFDEQFF.

This clone was detected only once. The CDR3 spells CASSPRTEDGLPLMNTEAFF. CDR3 nucleotides: TGTGCCAGCAGCCCAAGGACAGAGGATGGATTGCCCCTTATGAACACTGAAGCTTTCTTT. This rearrangement joins TRBV13 to TRBJ1-1; tentatively, D is TRBD1 (6 bases). The V and J ends lost 5 bases and 0 bases respectively, with 28 bases between them. CDR3 length equals 20 residues. The germline CDR1 and CDR2 sequences are PRHDT and FYEKMQ (reference sequence). Together with reference TRBV13 and TRBJ1-1, the CDR3 gives the full variable domain: AAGVIQSPRHLIKEKRETATLKCYPIPRHDTVYWYQQGPGQDPQFLISFYEKMQSDKGSIPDRFSAQQFSDYHSELNMSSLELGDSALYFCASSPRTEDGLPLMNTEAFFGQGTRLTVV.

V usage is TRBV10-3 and J usage is TRBJ2-1; 8 nucleotides align to TRBD2. From germline, CDR1 is ENHRY and CDR2 SYGVKD. With 8 bases clipped from V and 7 bases from J, the junction kept 13 bases outside the gene matches. This CDR3 has 15 residues. The CDR3 spells CAIAGGSGILNEQFF. The DNA of the CDR3 is TGTGCCATCGCTGGGGGTAGCGGGATACTGAATGAGCAGTTCTTC.